This T cell receptor beta chain derives from a study of T cells in Graves' hyperthyroidism and ophthalmopathy. Blood sampling occurred at first hyperthyroidism diagnosis, ahead of any ophthalmopathy symptoms. Fresh peripheral blood, 8 to 10 ml, was the source of the PBMCs. This clonotype has ten or more counts. Authors of the study amplified TCR beta CDR3 regions from RNA transcripts. Carried out on the TCR CDR3, a first-round RT-PCR used the HTBI primer set. From the multiplex PCR reads, TCRdb called clonotypes with MiXCR, one entry per CDR3 protein. The sample has over 250,000 distinct CDR3 sequences, under 30% seen once. The ends were cut back, 7 bases at V and 3 bases at J, with 13 bases in the middle. Germline V lookup: CDR1 SQVTM, CDR2 ANQGSEA. The CDR3 has 12 residues.

The chain carries TRBV29-1 and TRBJ2-7; possibly TRBD2 for D (5 bases). This receptor was obtained from a man between 35 and 55 years old with Graves' hyperthyroidism that later progressed to Graves' ophthalmopathy. Sequencing was carried out using blood. As DNA, the CDR3 is TGCAGCGCCGGCGAGCGGTTCTACGAGCAGTACTTC. Translation: CSAGERFYEQYF.